What follows describes a single TCR beta chain. It was 8 to 10 milliliters of peripheral blood that were drawn from each donor. The data originate from a study of blood T cells in healthy people across ages. Primed by a sample-barcoded 5' primer and a J-beta primer mix, a second PCR proceeded for about 7 to 11 cycles. TCRdb recomputed calls from the 5' RACE reads with MiXCR, one row per CDR3 protein. The sample carries about 510,000 distinct CDR3 sequences, about a quarter recorded once. The CDR3 runs to 14 residues. Germline V gene sequence: CDR1 DFQATT, CDR2 SNEGSKA (reference sequence). Trimming shortened V by 6 bases and J by 8 bases, and 19 bases separated the two germline ends. The same sample was also used in a study of T cells of mothers and their children. That work contributes: Around 3.2 million TCR beta reads per child versus over 9 million per mother. Related pairs of mothers and children showed slightly higher, non-significant overlap versus unrelated pairs.

The chain has TRBV20-1 and TRBJ1-4, with TRBD1 as a possible D gene (5 bases). This sequence originates from a boy between 2 and 15 years old in good health. Sequenced material: blood. CDR3 in DNA: TGCAGTGCCAACTCTATCGGGGCGCGAGAAAAACTGTTTTTT. Translated: CSANSIGAREKLFF.